These 27 T cell receptor beta chains came from one sample sequenced in a study of PD-1 blockade in classical Hodgkin lymphoma. All patients relapsed after autologous stem cell transplantation, and brentuximab vedotin exposure varied. Assay used: immunoSEQ multiplex PCR; TCRdb lists only in-frame clones, some missing. The sample shows roughly 100,000 clones, around nine tenths of them seen only once. The sample was peripheral blood mononuclear cells (PBMCs), taken before the second cycle of nivolumab. These receptors were obtained from a human donor with classical Hodgkin lymphoma.

This clone has a single count. The J gene is TRBJ2-3, the V gene TRBV7-9; 14 bases align to TRBD2. In germline, CDR1 is SEHNR, CDR2 FQNEAQ (reference sequence). The CDR3 totals 18 residues. Losses at the gene ends were 4 bases for V and 1 base for J; bases not matched to a gene: 7. CDR3 residues: CASSSGTSGGEGTDTQYF. CDR3 DNA: TGTGCCAGCAGCTCCGGGACTAGCGGGGGCGAGGGCACAGATACGCAGTATTTT.

The CDR3 DNA is TGTGCCAGCAGCTGGCCCGGCACTGAAGCTTTCTTT. Residues: CASSWPGTEAFF. The V gene is TRBV5-6, the J gene TRBJ1-1; unclear D gene. This CDR3 has 12 residues. The V gene's germline CDR1 is SGHDT and CDR2 YYEEEE. Deletions cut 3 bases from V and 4 bases from J, with 7 bases between. The variable domain in full, completed from reference TRBV5-6 and TRBJ1-1, reads DAGVTQSPTHLIKTRGQQVTLRCSPKSGHDTVSWYQQALGQGPQFIFQYYEEEERQRGNFPDRFSGHQFPNYSSELNVNALLLGDSALYLCASSWPGTEAFFGQGTRLTVV.

The gene calls are TRBV5-4 and TRBJ2-1; possibly TRBD2 for D (7 bases). V lost 1 base and J 0 bases, leaving 8 bases between the germline ends. Germline lookup yields CDR1 SGHNT and CDR2 YYREEE (reference sequence). The CDR3 spans 15 residues. The CDR3 region has the DNA TGTGCCAGCAGCTTGAGGGGGGGCTCCTACAATGAGCAGTTCTTC. Translating it yields CASSLRGGSYNEQFF.

The chain has TRBV9 and TRBJ2-3; TRBD2 matches 10 bases. V was pared by 6 bases and J by 4 bases, with 11 bases of the junction left unmatched. This CDR3 is 16 amino acids long. Germline loops: CDR1 SGDLS, CDR2 YYNGEE. CDR3: CASKGLATLKADTQYF. The CDR3, as DNA: TGTGCCAGCAAGGGACTAGCGACGCTGAAGGCAGATACGCAGTATTTT. Full variable domain (missing parts from reference TRBV9 and TRBJ2-3): DSGVTQTPKHLITATGQRVTLRCSPRSGDLSVYWYQQSLDQGLQFLIQYYNGEERAKGNILERFSAQQFPDLHSELNLSSLELGDSALYFCASKGLATLKADTQYFGPGTRLTVL.

The chain joins TRBV19 to TRBJ1-1; D might be TRBD1 (6 bases). V dropped 1 base and J dropped 4 bases, with 10 bases sitting between them. The length of the CDR3 is 14 residues. Germline loops: CDR1 LNHDA, CDR2 SQIVND (reference sequence). The CDR3 DNA reads TGTGCCAGTAGTATAGGGACAGCCTCCACTGAAGCTTTCTTT. It translates to CASSIGTASTEAFF.

This rearrangement joins TRBV7-9 to TRBJ1-2, with D maybe TRBD1 (5 bases). CDR3 length equals 14 residues. CDR1 is SEHNR and CDR2 is FQNEAQ in the germline V gene (reference sequence). The V gene lost 0 bases and the J gene lost 8 bases, with 13 bases spanning the gap. The CDR3 bases are TGTGCCAGCAGCTTAGCTACAGGAAGAGGCGGCTACACCTTC. Protein sequence: CASSLATGRGGYTF.

V gene TRBV28 combines with J gene TRBJ1-6; D is undetermined. The CDR3 length is 15 residues. Trimming cost V 5 bases and J 2 bases, with 10 bases left between them. The germline CDR1 and CDR2 sequences are MDHEN and SYDVKM. This CDR3 reads CASSGFEAYNSPLHF. The CDR3 coding sequence is TGTGCCAGCAGTGGTTTTGAGGCCTATAATTCACCCCTCCACTTT.

This clone was recorded only once. The chain is built from TRBV2 and TRBJ2-2; D not certain. This CDR3 is 14 amino acids long. The V end was cut by 7 bases, the J end by 0 bases, with 9 bases between. CDR1 is SNHLY and CDR2 is FYNNEI in the germline V gene. The CDR3 loop is CASITTTNTGELFF. The DNA of the CDR3 is TGTGCCAGCATAACCACAACGAACACCGGGGAGCTGTTTTTT.

CDR3 coding DNA: TGTGCCAGCCTTTTACGGACAGTGTCGTTCCAGCAGTACTTC. It encodes CASLLRTVSFQQYF. The chain links TRBV6-1 to TRBJ2-7, with D perhaps matching TRBD1 (6 bases). CDR1 is MNHNS and CDR2 is SASEGT in the germline V gene. The V end was cut by 8 bases, the J end by 8 bases, with 22 bases between. The CDR3 totals 14 residues.

The chain uses TRBV6-5 and TRBJ2-2; no clear D. From germline, CDR1 is MNHEY and CDR2 SVGAGI. Trimming pared 8 bases from V and 4 bases from J, leaving 8 bases between. The CDR3 covers 12 residues. CDR3 residues: CASHVGTGELFF. As DNA, the CDR3 is TGTGCCAGCCATGTGGGCACCGGGGAGCTGTTTTTT.

This rearrangement joins TRBV7-3 to TRBJ1-2; D is unclear. The ends were cut back, 1 base at V and 5 bases at J, with 8 bases in the middle. Germline lookup yields CDR1 SGHTA and CDR2 FQGTGA. The CDR3 runs 13 residues. The CDR3 DNA reads as TGTGCCAGCAGCTTAAGCGGACCATATGGCTACACCTTC. Translation: CASSLSGPYGYTF.

CDR3 sequence: CASSIYTGELFF. CDR3 sequence (DNA): TGTGCCAGTAGTATATATACCGGGGAGCTGTTTTTT. The chain is built from TRBV19 and TRBJ2-2; D unresolved. Trimming took 2 bases from V and 5 from J, leaving 3 bases between them. The length of the CDR3 is 12 residues. Germline CDR1 is LNHDA and CDR2 is SQIVND (reference sequence).

CDR3 in DNA: TGTGCCAGCAGCTTCGGGGGGGCCGCCTACAATGAGCAGTTCTTC. It codes for CASSFGGAAYNEQFF. The chain is built from TRBV11-1 and TRBJ2-1; 8 bases are a match to TRBD2. Germline CDR1 reads SGHAT; CDR2 reads FQDESV (reference sequence). The ends lost 3 bases at V and 2 bases at J; junction bases unmatched: 3. The CDR3 runs 15 residues.

The chain is built from TRBV11-2 and TRBJ1-1, with D possibly TRBD1 on 5 matching bases. CDR1 and CDR2 from the germline V gene are SGHAT and FQNNGV. CDR3 size: 13 residues. Trimming took off 3 bases at V and 4 bases at J, with 9 bases between the two ends. CDR3 region: CASSLTGGTEAFF. For the CDR3, the DNA is TGTGCCAGCAGCTTGACGGGGGGCACTGAAGCTTTCTTT.

The chain carries TRBV9 and TRBJ2-1; 10 bases align to TRBD2. The CDR3 has 15 amino acids. J lost 4 bases, V lost 4 bases, and 5 bases had no gene match. The V gene's germline CDR1 is SGDLS and CDR2 YYNGEE. CDR3 bases: TGTGCCAGCAGCTCATTAGCGGGGGGATACAATGAGCAGTTCTTC. Its translation is CASSSLAGGYNEQFF.

The chain couples TRBV6-5 to TRBJ2-5; D ambiguous. Looked up from germline, CDR1 is MNHEY and CDR2 is SVGAGI. The CDR3 is 12 amino acids. Between the trimmed V and J ends, which lost 9 bases and 1 base, there was a span of 9 bases. CDR3: CASRATQETQYF. The DNA of the CDR3 is TGTGCCAGTCGGGCGACCCAAGAGACCCAGTACTTC.

The gene calls are TRBV29-1 and TRBJ2-5; TRBD1 or TRBD2 may be the D gene (6 bases each). CDR1 is SQVTM, CDR2 ANQGSEA, per germline. The CDR3 runs to 13 residues. V was clipped by 0 bases and J by 4 bases, with 9 bases between them. CDR3 bases: TGCAGCGTTGAAGAAAAGGGGGGAGAGACCCAGTACTTC. Translation gives CSVEEKGGETQYF. The full variable domain, its missing parts supplied by reference TRBV29-1 and TRBJ2-5, is SAVISQKPSRDICQRGTSLTIQCQVDSQVTMMFWYRQQPGQSLTLIATANQGSEATYESGFVIDKFPISRPNLTFSTLTVSNMSPEDSSIYLCSVEEKGGETQYFGPGTRLLVL.

The rearrangement links TRBV4-3 to TRBJ2-1; D is perhaps TRBD1 (5 bases). V was trimmed by 5 bases and J by 3 bases, leaving 17 bases between them. This CDR3 spans 16 amino acids. Germline V gene lookup returns CDR1 LGHNA and CDR2 YSLEER. Written as DNA, the CDR3 is TGCGCCAGCAGCGGGGCTGTCAGCGAGTACTACAATGAGCAGTTCTTC. This codes for CASSGAVSEYYNEQFF.

V usage is TRBV6-1 and J usage is TRBJ1-5; TRBD1 aligns across 7 bases. Germline V gene sequence: CDR1 MNHNS, CDR2 SASEGT. There are 15 residues in the CDR3. V lost 0 bases, J lost 3 bases, and 2 bases stayed unmatched. The CDR3 coding sequence is TGTGCCAGCAGTGAAGCAAGGGGGCACAATCAGCCCCAGCATTTT. Residues: CASSEARGHNQPQHF.

This chain uses TRBV10-3 with TRBJ2-1; 11 positions agree with TRBD1. From germline, CDR1 is ENHRY and CDR2 SYGVKD. With 11 bases clipped from V and 8 bases from J, the junction kept 8 bases outside the gene matches. The CDR3 contains 13 residues. CDR3 protein: CAARDRGVDEQFF. The CDR3 DNA is TGTGCCGCCCGGGACAGGGGGGTTGATGAGCAGTTCTTC.

Notes on this clone: This sample also contains other DNA sequences that code for the same CDR3. The chain recombines TRBV7-9 with TRBJ2-7; D not certain. The CDR3 extends over 12 amino acids. Germline V gene lookup returns CDR1 SEHNR and CDR2 FQNEAQ (reference sequence). V shed 1 base and J shed 0 bases, with 1 base lying between them. CDR3 sequence (DNA): TGTGCCAGCAGCTTAGTCTCCTACGAGCAGTACTTC. Protein sequence: CASSLVSYEQYF.

The chain links TRBV4-1 to TRBJ2-5; tentative D call: TRBD2 (5 bases). Trimming stripped 0 bases from V and 1 base from J, with 9 bases between. The CDR3 is made up of 15 amino acids. The germline V gene encodes CDR1 MGHRA and CDR2 YSYEKL. CDR3 bases: TGCGCCAGCAGCCAAGATGGAGGCAGCCAAGAGACCCAGTACTTC. Its translation: CASSQDGGSQETQYF.

The chain employs TRBV19 and TRBJ1-3, with a tentative D call TRBD1 (6 bases). The CDR3 has 14 residues. Trimming pared 10 bases from V and 4 bases from J, leaving 17 bases between. Germline V gene data show CDR1 as LNHDA and CDR2 as SQIVND (reference sequence). The CDR3 loop reads CATGGRETGNTIYF. Here the CDR3 DNA reads TGTGCCACCGGGGGCAGGGAAACCGGAAACACCATATATTTT.

The chain couples TRBV4-3 to TRBJ1-2; D might be TRBD1 (5 bases). The CDR3 covers 15 residues. Germline loops: CDR1 LGHNA, CDR2 YSLEER. Trimming removed 1 base from V and 3 bases from J, with 12 bases in between. The CDR3 nucleotides are TGCGCCAGCAGCCAAGGGGGGAGGAGGCACTATGGCTACACCTTC. It codes for CASSQGGRRHYGYTF.

This clone has a handful of counts. The rearrangement uses TRBV27 and TRBJ1-2, with 10 bases matching TRBD1. The J segment lost 6 bases and the V segment lost 7 bases, leaving 5 bases of the junction unmatched. The CDR3 contains 13 residues. Germline V CDR1 and CDR2: MNHEY, SMNVEV (reference sequence). CDR3 sequence (DNA): TGTGCCAGCAAGGACAGGGGGTATGATGGCTACACCTTC. Residues: CASKDRGYDGYTF.

The chain joins TRBV5-1 to TRBJ2-2; TRBD1 aligns across 8 bases. Germline V gives CDR1 SGHRS, CDR2 YFSETQ. This CDR3 contains 15 residues. V shed 2 bases and J 5 bases; nucleotides not matched to a gene: 5. The CDR3 region is CASSFQGARTGELFF. For the CDR3, the DNA is TGCGCCAGCAGCTTCCAGGGGGCGCGGACCGGGGAGCTGTTTTTT.

V is TRBV6-6 and J is TRBJ1-4; 8 positions match TRBD1. The CDR3 loop spans 15 amino acids. The germline V gene has CDR1 MNHNY and CDR2 SVGAGI (reference sequence). V shed 4 bases and J 7 bases; nucleotides not matched to a gene: 8. CDR3 DNA: TGTGCCAGCAGTTTTCCCGGGACAGGACGTGAAAAACTGTTTTTT. As protein: CASSFPGTGREKLFF.